The clone carrying this T cell receptor beta chain was detected only a few times. Its antigen is not known. Within the sample, other DNA sequences also encode this same CDR3. This entry comes from a study of cytomegalovirus exposure and HLA in healthy donors. Unmatched junction bases numbered 6, after V lost 1 base and J lost 2 bases. Germline CDR1 and CDR2: GTSNPN and SVGIG (reference sequence). The CDR3 has 15 amino acids. The donors were part of the validation cohort, which consisted of some 120 subjects and was separate from the first cohort of roughly 620 subjects. This table comes from immunoSEQ multiplex PCR, and its TCRdb copy is limited to in-frame clones, with some not included. The table includes 150,000 or so clones, roughly nine tenths detected once. Whole-study findings and limits: Accounts indicate the classifier identified cytomegalovirus status with strong specificity and sensitivity. Cytomegalovirus association was assigned to approximately 180 TCR beta chains. Confirmation in vitro established that a few CMV-associated chains were specific for CMV antigens.

The V gene is TRBV30, the J gene TRBJ1-2, with 8 bases aligning to TRBD1. Sequenced sample: PBMCs. This receptor was taken from a woman aged 18-29 years in good health and CMV-seropositive. For the CDR3, the DNA is TGTGCCTGGAGTGACGGGACAGGCCCAAACTATGGCTACACCTTC. It encodes CAWSDGTGPNYGYTF. Variable domain in full (rest from reference TRBV30 and TRBJ1-2): SQTIHQWPATLVQPVGSPLSLECTVEGTSNPNLYWYRQAAGRGLQLLFYSVGIGQISSEVPQNLSASRPQDRQFILSSKKLLLSDSGFYLCAWSDGTGPNYGYTFGSGTRLTVV.